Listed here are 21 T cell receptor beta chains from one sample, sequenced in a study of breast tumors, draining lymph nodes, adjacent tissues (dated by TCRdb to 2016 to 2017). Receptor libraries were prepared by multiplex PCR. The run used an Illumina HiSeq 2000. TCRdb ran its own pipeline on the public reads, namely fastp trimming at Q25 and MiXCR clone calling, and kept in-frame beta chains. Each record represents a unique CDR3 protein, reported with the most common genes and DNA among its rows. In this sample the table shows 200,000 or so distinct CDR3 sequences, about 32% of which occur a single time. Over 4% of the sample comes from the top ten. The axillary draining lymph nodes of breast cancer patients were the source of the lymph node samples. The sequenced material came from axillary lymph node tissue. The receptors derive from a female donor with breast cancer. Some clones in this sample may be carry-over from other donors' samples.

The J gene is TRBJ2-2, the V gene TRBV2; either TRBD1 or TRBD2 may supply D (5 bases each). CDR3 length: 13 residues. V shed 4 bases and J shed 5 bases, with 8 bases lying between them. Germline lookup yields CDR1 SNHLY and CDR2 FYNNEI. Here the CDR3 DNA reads TGTGCCAGCAGTGGGGGGTTTACCGGGGAGCTGTTTTTT. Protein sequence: CASSGGFTGELFF.

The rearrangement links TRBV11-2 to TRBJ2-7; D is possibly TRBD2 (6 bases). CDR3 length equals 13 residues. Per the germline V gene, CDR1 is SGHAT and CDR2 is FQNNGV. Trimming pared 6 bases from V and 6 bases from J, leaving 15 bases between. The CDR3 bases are TGTGCCAGCAGTTCCTGGAGGGAGGCCGAGCAGTACTTC. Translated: CASSSWREAEQYF.

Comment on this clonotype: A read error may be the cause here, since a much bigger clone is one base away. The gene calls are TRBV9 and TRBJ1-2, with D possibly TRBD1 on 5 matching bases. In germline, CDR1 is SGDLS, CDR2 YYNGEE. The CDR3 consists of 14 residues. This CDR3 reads CGSSVDPGPYDYTF. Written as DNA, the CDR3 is TGTGGCAGCAGCGTAGATCCAGGGCCCTATGACTACACCTTC.

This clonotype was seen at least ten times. CDR3 in amino acids: CASNDNEKLFF. In DNA, the CDR3 is TGCGCCAGCAACGATAATGAAAAACTGTTTTTT. The J gene is TRBJ1-4, the V gene TRBV10-2; no clear D. The CDR3 length is 11 residues. The V gene lost 7 bases and the J gene lost 4 bases, with 4 bases spanning the gap. Germline CDR1 WSHSY, CDR2 SAAADI.

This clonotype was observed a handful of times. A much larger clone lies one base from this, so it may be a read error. CDR3 residues: CSVDSGSIYTEQFF. CDR3 DNA sequence: TGCAGCGTGGACTCGGGCTCCATATACACTGAGCAGTTCTTC. The V and J genes are TRBV20-1 and TRBJ2-1; maybe TRBD2 (5 bases). CDR1 and CDR2 (germline): DFQATT, SNEGSKA (reference sequence). The CDR3 totals 14 residues.

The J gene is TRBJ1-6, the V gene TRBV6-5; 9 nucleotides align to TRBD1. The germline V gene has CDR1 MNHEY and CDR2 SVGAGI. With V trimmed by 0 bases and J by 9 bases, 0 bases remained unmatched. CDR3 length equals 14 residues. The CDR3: CASSYSTGGSPLHF. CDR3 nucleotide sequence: TGTGCCAGCAGTTACTCGACAGGGGGTTCACCCCTCCACTTT.

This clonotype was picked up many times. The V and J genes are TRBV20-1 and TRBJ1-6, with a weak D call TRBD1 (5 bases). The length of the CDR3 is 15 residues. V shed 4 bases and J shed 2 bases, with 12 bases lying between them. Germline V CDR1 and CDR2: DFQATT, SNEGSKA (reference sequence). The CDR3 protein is CSANNPGPYNSPLHF. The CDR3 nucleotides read TGCAGTGCTAACAATCCGGGACCCTATAATTCACCCCTCCACTTT.

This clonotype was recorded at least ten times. In DNA form, the CDR3 reads TGTGCCAGCAGTGAAAGGCAGGGGCCCAACTATGGCTACACCTTC. Its protein product is CASSERQGPNYGYTF. The chain couples TRBV2 to TRBJ1-2; D perhaps matches TRBD1 (6 bases). V was trimmed by 2 bases and J by 2 bases, leaving 12 bases between them. Germline CDR1 reads SNHLY; CDR2 reads FYNNEI. The CDR3 has 15 residues.

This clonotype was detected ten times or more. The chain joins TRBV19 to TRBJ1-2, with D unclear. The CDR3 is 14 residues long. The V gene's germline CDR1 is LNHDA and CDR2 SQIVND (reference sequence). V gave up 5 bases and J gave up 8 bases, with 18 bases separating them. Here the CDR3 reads CASSATGIGKGYTF. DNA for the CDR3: TGTGCCAGTAGTGCAACGGGGATAGGGAAAGGCTACACCTTC. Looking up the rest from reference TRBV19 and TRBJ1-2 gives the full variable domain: DGGITQSPKYLFRKEGQNVTLSCEQNLNHDAMYWYRQDPGQGLRLIYYSQIVNDFQKGDIAEGYSVSREKKESFPLTVTSAQKNPTAFYLCASSATGIGKGYTFGSGTRLTVV.

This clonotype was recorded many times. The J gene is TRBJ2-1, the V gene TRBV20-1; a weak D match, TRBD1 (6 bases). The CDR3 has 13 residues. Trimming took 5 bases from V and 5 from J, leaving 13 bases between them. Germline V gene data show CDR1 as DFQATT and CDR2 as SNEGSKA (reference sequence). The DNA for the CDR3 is TGCAGTGCTCTTGGACAGAGCAACAATGAGCAGTTCTTC. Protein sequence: CSALGQSNNEQFF.

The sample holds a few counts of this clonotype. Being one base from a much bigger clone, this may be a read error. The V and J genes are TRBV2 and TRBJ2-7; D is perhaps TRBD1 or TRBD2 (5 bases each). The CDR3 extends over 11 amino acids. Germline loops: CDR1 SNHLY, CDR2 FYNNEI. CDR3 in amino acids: CASSEAPGQCF. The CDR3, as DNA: TGTGCCAGCAGTGAAGCCCCGGGGCAGTGCTTC.

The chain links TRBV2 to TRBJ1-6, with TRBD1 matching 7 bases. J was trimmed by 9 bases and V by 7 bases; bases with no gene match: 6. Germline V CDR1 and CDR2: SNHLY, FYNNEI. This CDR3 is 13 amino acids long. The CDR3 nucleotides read TGTGCCAGCAACACAGGGGTGACTTCACCCCTCCACTTT. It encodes CASNTGVTSPLHF.

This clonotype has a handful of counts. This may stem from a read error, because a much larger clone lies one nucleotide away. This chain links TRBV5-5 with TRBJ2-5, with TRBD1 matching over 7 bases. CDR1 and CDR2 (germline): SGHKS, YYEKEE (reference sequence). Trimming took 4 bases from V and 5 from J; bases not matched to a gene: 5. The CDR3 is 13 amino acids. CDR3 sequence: CASSIDRAETQYF. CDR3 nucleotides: TGTGCCAGCAGCATCGACAGGGCCGAGACCCAGTACTTC.

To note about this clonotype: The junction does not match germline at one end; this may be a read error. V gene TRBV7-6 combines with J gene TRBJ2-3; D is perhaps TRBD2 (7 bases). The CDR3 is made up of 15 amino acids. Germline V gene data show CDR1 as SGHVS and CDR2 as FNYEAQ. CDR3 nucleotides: TGTGCCAGCGGCTCCGATGGACGGGGGGCAGATACGCGGTATTTT. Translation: CASGSDGRGADTRYF.

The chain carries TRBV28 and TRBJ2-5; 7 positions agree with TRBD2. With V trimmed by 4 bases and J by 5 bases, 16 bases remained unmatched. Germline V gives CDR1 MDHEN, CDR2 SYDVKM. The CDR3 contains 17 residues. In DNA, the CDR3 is TGTGCCAGCAGTTCCCTTTCCTTCGCTAGCGGAGGGGAGACCCAGTACTTC. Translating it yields CASSSLSFASGGETQYF.

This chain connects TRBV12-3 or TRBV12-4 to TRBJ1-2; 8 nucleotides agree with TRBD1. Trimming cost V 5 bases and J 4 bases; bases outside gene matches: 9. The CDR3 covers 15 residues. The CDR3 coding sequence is TGTGCCAGCAGTGCTGGACAGGGCGTGGGCTATGGCTACACCTTC. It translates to CASSAGQGVGYGYTF.

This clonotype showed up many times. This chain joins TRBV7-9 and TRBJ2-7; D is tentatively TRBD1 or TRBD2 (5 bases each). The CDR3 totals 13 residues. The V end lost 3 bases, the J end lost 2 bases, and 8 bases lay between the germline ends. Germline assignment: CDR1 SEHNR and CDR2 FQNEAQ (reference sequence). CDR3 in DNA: TGTGCCAGCAGCTTTGGGGACCCCTACGAGCAGTACTTC. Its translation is CASSFGDPYEQYF.

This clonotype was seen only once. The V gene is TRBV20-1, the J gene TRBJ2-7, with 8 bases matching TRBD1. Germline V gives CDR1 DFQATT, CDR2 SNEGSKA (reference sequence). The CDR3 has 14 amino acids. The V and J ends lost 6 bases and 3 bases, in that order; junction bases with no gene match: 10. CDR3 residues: CSASSHRGFYEQYF. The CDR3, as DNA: TGCAGTGCCAGTAGTCACAGGGGGTTCTACGAGCAGTACTTC.

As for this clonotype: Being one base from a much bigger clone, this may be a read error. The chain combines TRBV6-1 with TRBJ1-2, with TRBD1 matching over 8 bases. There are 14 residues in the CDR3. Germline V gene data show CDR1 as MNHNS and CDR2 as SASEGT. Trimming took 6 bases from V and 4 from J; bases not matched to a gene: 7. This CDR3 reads CASSRDRTPYGYTF. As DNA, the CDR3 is TGTGCCAGCAGCCGGGACAGGACCCCCTATGGCTACACCTTC.

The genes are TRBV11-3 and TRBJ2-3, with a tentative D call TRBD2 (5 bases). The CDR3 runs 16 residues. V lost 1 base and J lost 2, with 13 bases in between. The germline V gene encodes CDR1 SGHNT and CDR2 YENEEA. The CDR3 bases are TGTGCCAGCAGCTTAGTCGGGGAGTCACTCACAGATACGCAGTATTTT. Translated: CASSLVGESLTDTQYF.

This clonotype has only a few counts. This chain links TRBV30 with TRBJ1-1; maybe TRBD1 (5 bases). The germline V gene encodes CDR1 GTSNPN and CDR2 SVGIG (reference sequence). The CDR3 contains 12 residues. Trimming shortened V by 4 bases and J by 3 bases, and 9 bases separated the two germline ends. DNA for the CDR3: TGTGCCTGGACGAGGGGTTACACTGAAGCTTTCTTT. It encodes CAWTRGYTEAFF.